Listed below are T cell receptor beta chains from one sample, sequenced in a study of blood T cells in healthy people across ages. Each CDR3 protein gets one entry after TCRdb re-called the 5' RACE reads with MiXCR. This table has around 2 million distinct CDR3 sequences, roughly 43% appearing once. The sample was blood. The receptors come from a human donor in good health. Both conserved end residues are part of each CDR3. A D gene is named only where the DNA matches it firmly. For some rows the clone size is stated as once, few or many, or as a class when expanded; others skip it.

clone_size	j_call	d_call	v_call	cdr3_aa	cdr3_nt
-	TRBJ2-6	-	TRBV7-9	CASSQRTGFSGANVLTF	TGTGCCAGCAGCCAACGAACAGGGTTCTCTGGGGCCAACGTCCTGACTTTC
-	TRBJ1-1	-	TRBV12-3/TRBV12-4	CACSLWGSTEAFF	TGTGCCTGCAGTTTATGGGGCAGCACTGAAGCTTTCTTT
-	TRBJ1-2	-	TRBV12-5	CASGPGEDGYTF	TGTGCTAGTGGGCCGGGAGAAGATGGCTACACCTTC
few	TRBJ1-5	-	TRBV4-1	CASSPRENQPQHF	TGCGCCAGCAGCCCCCGGGAAAATCAGCCCCAGCATTTT
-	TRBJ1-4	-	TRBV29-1	CSVGTFGGLGEKLFF	TGCAGCGTTGGGACGTTCGGGGGTCTCGGTGAAAAACTGTTTTTT
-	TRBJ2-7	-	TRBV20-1	CSASRGGSYEQYF	TGCAGTGCTAGCCGAGGGGGCTCCTACGAGCAGTACTTC
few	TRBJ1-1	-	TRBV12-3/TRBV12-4	CASRIGGYTEAFF	TGTGCCAGCAGGATTGGGGGGTACACTGAAGCTTTCTTT
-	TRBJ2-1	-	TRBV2	CTSSSLFRGGQETQFF	TGTACCAGCAGCTCCCTCTTCAGGGGTGGACAAGAGACCCAGTTCTTC
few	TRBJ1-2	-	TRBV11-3	CASSLDREGNYGYTF	TGTGCCAGCAGCTTAGATCGGGAGGGGAACTATGGCTACACCTTC
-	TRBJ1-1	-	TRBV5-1	CASSLMGREGTEAFF	TGCGCCAGCAGCTTGATGGGTCGGGAGGGCACTGAAGCTTTCTTT